This T cell receptor beta chain is drawn from a study of yellow fever vaccine responses in identical twins. One entry per CDR3 protein results from TCRdb running MiXCR on the RT-PCR reads. The sample records about 10,000 distinct CDR3 sequences, around four fifths being singletons. CDR3 length: 15 amino acids. Germline CDR1 and CDR2: SGHVS and FNYEAQ. The V gene lost 2 bases and the J gene lost 8 bases, with 15 bases spanning the gap. This clonotype was observed a few times. Its antigen is still unknown. Study findings and constraints: It has been reported that, in twins, the vaccine T cell response seemed partly convergent and partly personalized.

This TCR was sampled from a woman between 18 and 29 years old who received the yellow fever vaccine. The sequencing used T cells from blood (PBMCs), unsorted or a sorted subset (not recorded which), collected before or after yellow fever vaccination (not recorded which). The gene calls are TRBV7-6 and TRBJ1-4; weak D call: TRBD1 (6 bases). CDR3 nucleotides: TGTGCCAGCAGCTTACAAACAGGGTCTGGGGAAAAACTGTTTTTT. It is translated as CASSLQTGSGEKLFF.